The 16 T cell receptor beta chains presented below share a single source sample, sequenced in a study of OX40 agonist ivuxolimab in advanced cancers. Receptors were amplified or captured by the immunoSEQ multiplex PCR assay. TCRdb limited this immuneACCESS table to in-frame rearrangements with V and J called. A share of clones is missing; checked studies link under half to unresolved V genes, and the rest is unexplained. The sample table lists approximately 41,000 clones, approximately 90% of them with a count of one. Jointly, the top ten make up around 33% of the sample. The sample here was CD4+ or CD8+ T cells sorted from blood, taken in a trial of the OX40 agonist ivuxolimab. Receptors originate from an adult with an advanced solid tumor such as melanoma, head and neck, liver or kidney cancer.

This clone was observed a handful of times. The V call is TRBV28, the J call TRBJ1-5; TRBD1 might be the D (5 bases). The germline V and J ends were trimmed by 8 bases and 3 bases, with 8 bases remaining between them. The CDR3 spans 12 residues. CDR1 and CDR2 (germline): MDHEN, SYDVKM. CDR3 nucleotides: TGTGCCAGCCAGGGCTACAATCAGCCCCAGCATTTT. Its translation: CASQGYNQPQHF.

The V and J genes are TRBV5-1 and TRBJ1-6, with D maybe TRBD1 (5 bases). This CDR3 contains 15 residues. V lost 5 bases and J 7 bases, leaving 16 bases between the germline ends. Germline V CDR1 and CDR2: SGHRS, YFSETQ. CDR3 loop: CASRLTGTENSPLHF. The CDR3 DNA follows: TGCGCCAGCAGACTCACCGGGACGGAAAATTCACCCCTCCACTTT.

This sequence joins TRBV27 and TRBJ2-1; 7 bases are shared with TRBD2. Trimming cost V 6 bases and J 10 bases; bases outside gene matches: 9. Germline values: CDR1 MNHEY, CDR2 SMNVEV (reference sequence). This CDR3 has 13 residues. CDR3 amino acids: CASRGGRALEQFF. As DNA, the CDR3 is TGTGCCAGCAGAGGAGGGAGGGCCTTGGAGCAGTTCTTC.

J is TRBJ2-7 and V is TRBV10-3; 7 bases align to TRBD2. J lost 0 bases, V lost 11 bases, and 4 bases had no gene match. CDR3 length: 12 residues. Germline V CDR1 and CDR2: ENHRY, SYGVKD. The CDR3 loop is CAVQRGSYEQYF. For the CDR3, the DNA is TGTGCCGTTCAGCGGGGCTCCTACGAGCAGTACTTC.

The chain couples TRBV30 to TRBJ1-2; D is unresolved. With 7 bases removed from V and 8 bases from J, the gap between germline ends came to 5 bases. CDR3 length equals 8 residues. Germline lookup yields CDR1 GTSNPN and CDR2 SVGIG (reference sequence). CDR3 in amino acids: CASEGYTF. In DNA form, the CDR3 reads TGTGCCTCGGAGGGCTACACCTTC.

The CDR3, as DNA: TGTGCCAGCACGAGGACGTCTGGGGCCAACGTCCTGACTTTC. Amino acid sequence: CASTRTSGANVLTF. The V call is TRBV6-1, the J call TRBJ2-6, with unresolved D. The germline V gene encodes CDR1 MNHNS and CDR2 SASEGT. The ends were cut back, 7 bases at V and 1 base at J, with 8 bases in the middle. This CDR3 has 14 amino acids.

J is TRBJ1-6 and V is TRBV7-2; tentatively, D is TRBD1 (5 bases). The CDR3 is made up of 13 amino acids. Germline CDR1 SGHTA, CDR2 FQGNSA. The V end lost 5 bases, the J end lost 8 bases, and 10 bases lay between the germline ends. This chain's CDR3 is CASSPRGDSPLHF. In nucleotides, the CDR3 is TGTGCCAGCAGCCCGAGGGGTGATTCACCCCTCCACTTT.

This chain connects TRBV7-9 to TRBJ1-1; D is unresolved. V lost 3 bases and J 1 base, leaving 6 bases between the germline ends. This CDR3 is 13 amino acids long. Germline loops: CDR1 SEHNR, CDR2 FQNEAQ (reference sequence). The CDR3 is CASSFGGNTEAFF. The CDR3 DNA is TGTGCCAGCAGCTTTGGTGGGAACACTGAAGCTTTCTTT.

The chain employs TRBV2 and TRBJ2-4, with D possibly being TRBD1 or TRBD2 (5 bases each). This CDR3 region has 14 residues. Trimming left V 6 bases short and J 7 bases short, with 16 bases between. Germline V CDR1 and CDR2: SNHLY, FYNNEI. Here the CDR3 DNA reads TGTGCCAGCAGACCTACAGAGGGACGGAACATTCAGTACTTC. As protein: CASRPTEGRNIQYF.

The J gene is TRBJ1-6, the V gene TRBV7-2, with TRBD1 matching over 7 bases. The CDR3 loop spans 13 amino acids. Germline CDR1 reads SGHTA; CDR2 reads FQGNSA. The V gene end was trimmed by 5 bases and the J gene end by 10 bases; junction bases not matched to a gene: 5. The CDR3 DNA sequence: TGTGCCAGCAGCGTACAGGGGAGATCACCCCTCCACTTT. This encodes CASSVQGRSPLHF. The whole variable domain, remainder taken from reference TRBV7-2 and TRBJ1-6, is GAGVSQSPSNKVTEKGKDVELRCDPISGHTALYWYRQSLGQGLEFLIYFQGNSAPDKSGLPSDRFSAERTGGSVSTLTIQRTQQEDSAVYLCASSVQGRSPLHFGNGTRLTVT.

This clone has only one observation. This chain uses TRBV9 with TRBJ1-5; D ambiguous. With 0 bases removed from V and 3 bases from J, the gap between germline ends came to 10 bases. Germline assignment: CDR1 SGDLS and CDR2 YYNGEE. This CDR3 contains 15 residues. CDR3 residues: CASSVGRGYNQPQHF. The DNA of the CDR3 is TGTGCCAGCAGCGTAGGAAGAGGGTACAATCAGCCCCAGCATTTT.

This clone has only a few counts. The chain recombines TRBV19 with TRBJ2-7; no definite D call. V was shortened by 5 bases and J by 5 bases, with 1 base between the two germline ends. Germline lookup yields CDR1 LNHDA and CDR2 SQIVND (reference sequence). The CDR3 loop spans 9 amino acids. This CDR3 is CASSDEQYF. CDR3 nucleotide sequence: TGTGCCAGTAGTGACGAGCAGTACTTC.

The CDR3 protein is CASGRGKGYGYGYTF. As DNA, the CDR3 is TGTGCCAGTGGTCGCGGGAAGGGATATGGCTATGGCTACACCTTC. The chain joins TRBV14 to TRBJ1-2; no firm D call. This CDR3 contains 15 residues. The germline CDR1 and CDR2 sequences are SGHDN and FVKESK. With 9 bases removed from V and 4 bases from J, the gap between germline ends came to 21 bases.

This clone showed up just once. The rearrangement joins TRBV11-2 to TRBJ2-3; D perhaps matches TRBD2 (6 bases). In germline, CDR1 is SGHAT, CDR2 FQNNGV. V lost 5 bases and J 4 bases, leaving 19 bases between the germline ends. The CDR3 contains 16 residues. This chain's CDR3 is CASSTQPGLSPDTQYF. The CDR3 DNA reads TGTGCCAGCAGCACACAGCCGGGACTCTCCCCAGATACGCAGTATTTT.

The chain employs TRBV9 and TRBJ2-3; TRBD1 matches at 7 bases. This CDR3 comprises 16 residues. Unmatched junction bases numbered 11, after V lost 0 bases and J lost 7 bases. CDR1 is SGDLS and CDR2 is YYNGEE in the germline V gene. The CDR3 loop is CASSVEDRDGSNTQYF. The CDR3 nucleotides are TGTGCCAGCAGCGTAGAAGACAGGGACGGTTCTAATACGCAGTATTTT. Full variable domain (remainder filled in from reference TRBV9 and TRBJ2-3): DSGVTQTPKHLITATGQRVTLRCSPRSGDLSVYWYQQSLDQGLQFLIQYYNGEERAKGNILERFSAQQFPDLHSELNLSSLELGDSALYFCASSVEDRDGSNTQYFGPGTRLTVL.

This rearrangement joins TRBV4-2 to TRBJ2-7; 10 bases align to TRBD2. The germline V gene encodes CDR1 LGHNA and CDR2 YNFKEQ. The CDR3 totals 17 residues. V was pared by 5 bases and J by 2 bases, with 12 bases of the junction left unmatched. In DNA form, the CDR3 reads TGTGCCAGCAGCTCCCGCCCCGGGACTAGCGCTCCCTACGAGCAGTACTTC. This translates into CASSSRPGTSAPYEQYF.